Reported below is one T cell receptor beta chain. This clone was counted between two and nine times. There is no known antigen for this receptor. Per-base quality was not reported, and no clone a single base away is much larger than it. The library was produced with the immunoSEQ multiplex PCR assay. For most patients, genomic DNA was subjected to high-throughput TCR-beta CDR3 sequencing by Adaptive Biotechnologies. Regarding the original processing steps: TCR sequencing data were retrieved from Adaptive's ImmunoSEQ software for around 19 patients, whereas three other patients were processed with MiXCR and VDJtools. CDR3 nucleotide sequences shared by donor and recipient were removed because the origin of these sequences could not be assigned. To be classed as alloreactive, a clone needed at least 2-fold expansion over unstimulated cells and a minimum CFSE-low frequency of 0.002% (template counts) or 0.001% (read counts). Mappable clones were those detected in sequenced pre-transplant spleen, lymph node, or MLR CFSE-low populations of the donor or recipient. The cumulative frequency of alloreactive clones was calculated as a percentage of all sequences, weighted by copy number. In TCRdb, the immuneACCESS table is reduced to in-frame sequences with V and J assigned. These tables do not hold every clone; where another copy was compared, an unresolved V gene accounts for under half, and the others remain unexplained. The V and J calls and clone size come from that table; D and trimming were worked out from the DNA. A total of 5,000 to 7,000 clones appear in this sample, roughly 71% of them only once. The ten most abundant clones make up about 33% of the sample.

To isolate intraepithelial and lamina propria lymphocytes from graft specimens, dithiothreitol, EDTA incubations and collagenase D digestion were used. Bulk TCR-beta sequencing was performed on serial intestinal graft biopsy specimens collected as late as 600 days after transplant. This specimen belongs to a study of graft-versus-host responses after intestinal transplantation (dated by TCRdb to the early 2020s). With regard to the full study: Multivisceral, liver-intestinal, or isolated intestinal transplants were received by the recipients. Bulk TCR-beta CDR3 sequencing was used to track graft-versus-host and host-versus-graft alloreactive T cell clones in the graft, circulation and bone marrow after intestinal transplantation. Rather than being sequenced by the commercial service, samples from three later patients were sequenced in-house on an Illumina MiSeq and processed with MiXCR. Every recipient was given anti-thymocyte globulin induction, followed by around three years of maintenance tacrolimus and steroids. Of the 20 to 30 intestinal transplant recipients enrolled in the cohort, one of whom was a retransplant, a few patients without pretransplant specimens were excluded. To identify alloreactive clones, pre-transplant mixed lymphocyte reaction products were sequenced and compared with unstimulated pre-transplant donor and recipient T cells. A peak of at least 4% donor T cells among recipient peripheral blood mononuclear cells was the definition used for donor T cell macrochimerism. What the work shows at the level of the full study, not this receptor alone: GvH clones were detected in recipient bone marrow, and some appeared earlier in ileal mucosa or blood, consistent with an intestinal mucosal origin. Conclusions were limited by the relatively low number and heterogeneity of intestinal transplant patients. In patients with donor T cell macrochimerism, the allografts had high GvH to HvG T cell clonal ratios. Early after transplant, peak levels of circulating GvH clones were found to be associated with declines in HvG clones.

V sheds 4 bases and J sheds 13 bases, leaving 23 bases between their ends. The CDR3 holds 14 amino acids from the cysteine to the phenylalanine. CDR3 DNA only is kept here, 42 bases in frame from base 1. CDR1 and CDR2 are read off the germline V gene (reference sequence) as MNHEY and SMNVEV. The sequences come from ileum tissue, collected approximately 310 days after intestinal transplant. The sequence joins TRBV27 to TRBJ2-7; TRBD1 might be the D gene, on 5 matching bases. The origin of this receptor is a human patient who received an intestinal transplant, so some T cells may come from the graft donor. CDR3 reads: CASSSALQAPRVYF. The DNA sequence follows: TGTGCCAGCAGTTCAGCCCTACAGGCCCCTAGAGTATACTTC.